These 21 T cell receptor beta chains were all obtained from the same sample, sequenced in a study of cytomegalovirus exposure and HLA in healthy donors. The PCR employed 60 Vbeta primers together with 13 Jbeta primers. Profiling relied on immunoSEQ multiplex PCR, and the TCRdb table lists in-frame clones only, not all of them. The top ten clones hold approximately 8.4% of a sample with just over 95,000 clones, about 70% of them seen once. Input material: PBMCs. The receptors originated from a human donor in good health.

The chain is built from TRBV2 and TRBJ1-1; D remains ambiguous. Germline values: CDR1 SNHLY, CDR2 FYNNEI. With 3 bases removed from V and 3 bases from J, the gap between germline ends came to 8 bases. The CDR3 spans 13 residues. As DNA, the CDR3 is TGTGCCAGCAGTGAGAGGATGTACACTGAAGCTTTCTTT. Its protein product is CASSERMYTEAFF.

J is TRBJ2-1 and V is TRBV13; 16 bases line up with TRBD2. V dropped 5 bases and J dropped 8; count of bases not matched to a gene: 12. Germline CDR1 and CDR2: PRHDT and FYEKMQ (reference sequence). This CDR3 is built from 18 residues. CDR3 protein: CASSPLGLAGGPQYEQFF. For the CDR3, the DNA is TGTGCCAGCAGCCCGCTGGGACTAGCGGGAGGGCCTCAATATGAGCAGTTCTTC. Full variable domain (outside the CDR3, taken from reference TRBV13 and TRBJ2-1): AAGVIQSPRHLIKEKRETATLKCYPIPRHDTVYWYQQGPGQDPQFLISFYEKMQSDKGSIPDRFSAQQFSDYHSELNMSSLELGDSALYFCASSPLGLAGGPQYEQFFGPGTRLTVL.

The chain couples TRBV7-2 to TRBJ2-2; D not resolved. Germline V gene sequence: CDR1 SGHTA, CDR2 FQGNSA. This CDR3 is built from 13 residues. V lost 3 bases and J 2 bases, leaving 4 bases between the germline ends. The CDR3: CASSFKNTGELFF. CDR3 nucleotides: TGTGCCAGCAGCTTTAAAAACACCGGGGAGCTGTTTTTT.

CDR3 loop: CASSRGTVNNQPQHF. CDR3 DNA: TGTGCCAGCAGCCGGGGGACAGTAAACAATCAGCCCCAGCATTTT. The gene calls are TRBV5-8 and TRBJ1-5, with TRBD1 matching 7 bases. V was clipped by 4 bases and J by 3 bases; unmatched bases: 7. Germline loops: CDR1 SGHTS, CDR2 YDEGEE. The CDR3 is 15 residues long.

There are a few counts of this clone. The V call is TRBV2, the J call TRBJ2-3; 7 nucleotides match TRBD2. The CDR3 totals 16 residues. Germline CDR1 is SNHLY and CDR2 is FYNNEI. Trimming took 7 bases from V and 0 from J; bases not matched to a gene: 10. The CDR3 DNA follows: TGTGCCAGCAACTGGGACTATCGAGCTAGCACAGATACGCAGTATTTT. Translating gives CASNWDYRASTDTQYF.

The V and J genes are TRBV6-5 and TRBJ1-1; tentatively, D is TRBD1 (5 bases). Trimming removed 6 bases from V and 1 base from J, with 12 bases in between. The germline V gene has CDR1 MNHEY and CDR2 SVGAGI. CDR3 length: 14 residues. The CDR3 protein is CASRGHGANTEAFF. The CDR3 DNA sequence: TGTGCCAGCAGGGGTCATGGGGCGAACACTGAAGCTTTCTTT.

In its sample, this clone was seen a few times. V is TRBV5-6 and J is TRBJ2-7; TRBD2 is a possible D gene (6 bases). Deletions cut 3 bases from V and 1 base from J, with 14 bases between. This CDR3 has 15 amino acids. Germline V CDR1 and CDR2: SGHDT, YYEEEE. The chain's CDR3 is CASSSNAGRSYEQYF. The DNA for the CDR3 is TGTGCCAGCAGCTCTAATGCCGGGAGATCCTACGAGCAGTACTTC. Together with reference TRBV5-6 and TRBJ2-7, the CDR3 gives the full variable domain: DAGVTQSPTHLIKTRGQQVTLRCSPKSGHDTVSWYQQALGQGPQFIFQYYEEEERQRGNFPDRFSGHQFPNYSSELNVNALLLGDSALYLCASSSNAGRSYEQYFGPGTRLTVT.

The V call is TRBV6-5, the J call TRBJ2-7; D may be TRBD1 (5 bases). The CDR3 consists of 14 residues. V shed 5 bases and J shed 1 base, with 12 bases lying between them. Germline lookup yields CDR1 MNHEY and CDR2 SVGAGI. CDR3 sequence: CASSKTVLSYEQYF. The CDR3 DNA sequence: TGTGCCAGCAGTAAGACAGTACTTTCCTACGAGCAGTACTTC.

This clone was observed a few times. This chain uses TRBV10-3 with TRBJ1-1; D unclear. The CDR3 covers 14 residues. Trimming pared 4 bases from V and 1 base from J, leaving 10 bases between. The germline CDR1 and CDR2 sequences are ENHRY and SYGVKD. In DNA form, the CDR3 reads TGTGCCATCAGTGGGCCCGGGGAGAACACTGAAGCTTTCTTT. Its protein is CAISGPGENTEAFF.

The chain recombines TRBV5-1 with TRBJ1-1, with D maybe TRBD1 (5 bases). This CDR3 is 13 amino acids long. V shed 0 bases and J shed 3 bases, with 6 bases lying between them. Germline V gene lookup returns CDR1 SGHRS and CDR2 YFSETQ. CDR3 amino acids: CASSLVRDTEAFF. CDR3 bases: TGCGCCAGCAGCTTGGTCAGGGACACTGAAGCTTTCTTT.

The V and J genes are TRBV5-1 and TRBJ2-3, with D perhaps TRBD2 (5 bases). Trimming cost V 1 base and J 1 base, with 10 bases left between them. Germline V gene data show CDR1 as SGHRS and CDR2 as YFSETQ. The CDR3 spans 15 residues. DNA for the CDR3: TGCGCCAGCAGCTTGAGCTTCGGGGGCACAGATACGCAGTATTTT. The encoded protein is CASSLSFGGTDTQYF.

The chain links TRBV7-2 to TRBJ1-5; 11 positions agree with TRBD1. The CDR3 is 16 residues long. Per germline, CDR1 SGHTA and CDR2 FQGNSA. V was clipped by 2 bases and J by 5 bases; unmatched bases: 5. CDR3 sequence reads: CASSLRGTGGDQPQHF. The CDR3 coding sequence is TGTGCCAGCAGCTTACGTGGGACAGGGGGGGATCAGCCCCAGCATTTT.

The chain has TRBV29-1 and TRBJ1-1; TRBD1 aligns across 7 bases. Germline V gene lookup returns CDR1 SQVTM and CDR2 ANQGSEA. V lost 7 bases, J lost 3 bases, and 5 bases stayed unmatched. This CDR3 is 12 amino acids long. CDR3 amino acids: CSADRVDTEAFF. The DNA for the CDR3 is TGCAGCGCCGACAGGGTGGACACTGAAGCTTTCTTT.

The chain combines TRBV19 with TRBJ1-5, with TRBD1 identical over 8 bases. In germline, CDR1 is LNHDA, CDR2 SQIVND (reference sequence). This CDR3 is 15 amino acids long. The junction had 2 bases not matched to a gene; V was cut back by 4 bases and J by 0 bases. CDR3 amino acids: CASSTGTGSNQPQHF. As DNA, the CDR3 is TGTGCCAGTAGTACCGGGACAGGTAGCAATCAGCCCCAGCATTTT.

The chain joins TRBV11-2 to TRBJ1-1; D may be TRBD1 (5 bases). Germline V CDR1 and CDR2: SGHAT, FQNNGV. V was clipped by 5 bases and J by 1 base, with 11 bases between them. The CDR3 runs 14 residues. The CDR3 protein is CASSPRRGNTEAFF. The CDR3 nucleotides are TGTGCCAGCAGCCCCCGGAGGGGGAACACTGAAGCTTTCTTT.

The V call is TRBV2, the J call TRBJ2-4; 8 bases map to TRBD1. The V and J ends lost 4 bases and 6 bases, in that order; junction bases with no gene match: 17. Germline V lookup: CDR1 SNHLY, CDR2 FYNNEI. This CDR3 comprises 18 residues. DNA of the CDR3: TGTGCCAGCAGTGTTGAGGCAGGGGGCCTCTCCTCGGGAAACATTCAGTACTTC. Its protein product is CASSVEAGGLSSGNIQYF.

J is TRBJ2-1 and V is TRBV6-6, with D possibly being TRBD2 (6 bases). Germline assignment: CDR1 MNHNY and CDR2 SVGAGI (reference sequence). Deletions cut 0 bases from V and 8 bases from J, with 14 bases between. This CDR3 spans 15 amino acids. CDR3 bases: TGTGCCAGCAGTTACTCGACTAGGAGAGAGGATGAGCAGTTCTTC. As protein: CASSYSTRREDEQFF.

This clone has a handful of counts. In nucleotides, the CDR3 is TGTGCCAGCAGTCCCCTCTGGTCGCAGTCCTACAATGAGCAGTTCTTC. It translates to CASSPLWSQSYNEQFF. The genes are TRBV27 and TRBJ2-1; D gene ambiguous. V was pared by 5 bases and J by 1 base, with 15 bases between. This CDR3 has 16 residues. CDR1 is MNHEY, CDR2 SMNVEV, per germline (reference sequence).

The chain has TRBV10-3 and TRBJ2-3, with unresolved D. V dropped 4 bases and J dropped 6 bases, with 8 bases sitting between them. In germline, CDR1 is ENHRY, CDR2 SYGVKD. The CDR3 is 12 residues long. The CDR3 DNA is TGTGCCATCAGTGCGGAGCTTGATACGCAGTATTTT. Amino acid sequence: CAISAELDTQYF.

This clone is a singleton in its sample. This chain joins TRBV7-8 and TRBJ2-1; 8 bases map to TRBD1. V shed 5 bases and J 4 bases; nucleotides not matched to a gene: 10. Germline V gene lookup returns CDR1 SGHVS and CDR2 FQNEAQ. This CDR3 has 16 residues. The CDR3 nucleotides are TGTGCCAGCAGCGCGCACGGGACAGGAAAATACAATGAGCAGTTCTTC. Translation gives CASSAHGTGKYNEQFF.

V and J are TRBV19 and TRBJ2-7; D gene uncertain. Germline V gene data show CDR1 as LNHDA and CDR2 as SQIVND (reference sequence). V was shortened by 4 bases and J by 0 bases, with 10 bases between the two germline ends. The CDR3 totals 14 residues. DNA of the CDR3: TGTGCCAGTAGTAGCGGAATGAGCTCCTACGAGCAGTACTTC. Protein: CASSSGMSSYEQYF.